One and the same sample provided the 28 T cell receptor beta chains below, sequenced in a study of PD-L1 blockade in urothelial cancer. Assay: immunoSEQ multiplex PCR; the TCRdb copy retains only in-frame clones and omits some. The profile shows under 100,000 clones, 90% of them singletons. Time point reported: pretreatment peripheral blood. This specimen consisted of PBMCs, obtained around atezolizumab (anti-PD-L1) treatment. These receptors were collected from a man aged 55 to 69 with urothelial cancer.

This chain connects TRBV7-2 to TRBJ2-7; TRBD2 matches 9 bases. Trimming at V came to 5 bases and at J to 2 bases, leaving 4 bases not matched to a gene. CDR1 and CDR2 from the germline V gene are SGHTA and FQGNSA. The CDR3 has 14 amino acids. The CDR3 loop is CASSLSGSPYEQYF. DNA for the CDR3: TGTGCCAGCAGCCTTAGCGGGAGCCCCTACGAGCAGTACTTC.

This sequence joins TRBV6-1 and TRBJ1-2; 7 bases are shared with TRBD1. V shed 3 bases and J 8 bases; nucleotides not matched to a gene: 6. The V gene's germline CDR1 is MNHNS and CDR2 SASEGT. The CDR3 spans 13 residues. The CDR3 DNA is TGTGCCAGCAGTGACGTCCAGGGGGAAGGCTACACCTTC. Protein: CASSDVQGEGYTF.

DNA for the CDR3: TGTGCCACCAGGGCGCGGGCCTACAATGAGCAGTTCTTC. It specifies CATRARAYNEQFF. This rearrangement joins TRBV6-5 to TRBJ2-1; D is tentatively TRBD1 or TRBD2 (5 bases each). Per the germline V gene, CDR1 is MNHEY and CDR2 is SVGAGI. V lost 10 bases to trimming and J lost 2 bases, with 12 bases between them. CDR3 length: 13 amino acids.

This rearrangement joins TRBV4-2 to TRBJ2-7; 9 bases align to TRBD1. The CDR3 runs to 14 residues. CDR1 LGHNA and CDR2 YNFKEQ come from the germline V gene. J was trimmed by 5 bases and V by 4 bases; bases with no gene match: 6. CDR3 loop: CASSPRDRDHEQYF. The CDR3 DNA reads TGTGCCAGCAGCCCCCGGGACAGGGACCACGAGCAGTACTTC.

The rearrangement links TRBV5-4 to TRBJ1-6; the D is unclear. Germline V gives CDR1 SGHNT, CDR2 YYREEE (reference sequence). Trimming stripped 0 bases from V and 0 bases from J, with 10 bases between. The CDR3 totals 17 residues. This CDR3 reads CASSLAPVSSYNSPLHF. The CDR3 DNA follows: TGTGCCAGCAGCTTGGCCCCTGTTAGCTCCTATAATTCACCCCTCCACTTT.

This chain joins TRBV28 and TRBJ2-6, with D possibly TRBD1 on 7 matching bases. V lost 2 bases and J lost 0, with 20 bases in between. CDR3 length: 20 amino acids. CDR1 and CDR2 (germline): MDHEN, SYDVKM. The DNA for the CDR3 is TGTGCCAGCAGTTTAGGTCCGGGCCAGGGGGGTCTCTCTGGGGCCAACGTCCTGACTTTC. Protein: CASSLGPGQGGLSGANVLTF. The whole variable domain, filled in from reference TRBV28 and TRBJ2-6, reads DVKVTQSSRYLVKRTGEKVFLECVQDMDHENMFWYRQDPGLGLRLIYFSYDVKMKEKGDIPEGYSVSREKKERFSLILESASTNQTSMYLCASSLGPGQGGLSGANVLTFGAGSRLTVL.

The CDR3 loop reads CASSSTGAVFF. The CDR3 DNA follows: TGTGCCAGCAGCTCAACGGGGGCCGTCTTCTTC. This chain connects TRBV7-3 to TRBJ2-1; tentatively, D is TRBD1 or TRBD2 (6 bases each). CDR3 length: 11 residues. CDR1 and CDR2 (germline): SGHTA, FQGTGA. Trimming pared 4 bases from V and 16 bases from J, leaving 14 bases between.

This chain connects TRBV2 to TRBJ2-6; tentative D call: TRBD2 (6 bases). Germline-derived CDR1 and CDR2 are SNHLY and FYNNEI. The CDR3 contains 15 residues. Trimming stripped 4 bases from V and 3 bases from J, with 10 bases between. Here the CDR3 reads CASSAASVGANVLTF. In nucleotides, the CDR3 is TGTGCCAGCAGTGCGGCTAGCGTTGGGGCCAACGTCCTGACTTTC.

This CDR3 is CASSPYSVYRAGNTIYF. The CDR3 region has the DNA TGTGCCAGCTCACCATATTCGGTCTACAGGGCTGGAAACACCATATATTTT. The chain has TRBV18 and TRBJ1-3; possible D gene TRBD1, 6 bases. Trimming removed 2 bases at V and 2 bases at J, with 16 bases between. The germline V gene encodes CDR1 KGHSH and CDR2 LQKENI. CDR3 length equals 17 residues.

This clone was seen a single time. The J gene is TRBJ2-3, the V gene TRBV19; TRBD1 is a possible D gene (5 bases). Germline V gives CDR1 LNHDA, CDR2 SQIVND (reference sequence). There are 18 residues in the CDR3. The V end was cut by 10 bases, the J end by 0 bases, with 26 bases between. The CDR3 DNA reads as TGTGCCACCCCATCGTTAGGGGCGAGAAGCCCGAGCACAGATACGCAGTATTTT. Its protein is CATPSLGARSPSTDTQYF.

Here the CDR3 DNA reads TGCGCCAGCAGGGAGGGACTAGCGGGAAAGGTCGAGCAGTTCTTC. Translating it yields CASREGLAGKVEQFF. This rearrangement joins TRBV4-3 to TRBJ2-1, with 13 nucleotides matching TRBD2. V gave up 6 bases and J gave up 10 bases; unmatched junction bases: 9. This CDR3 comprises 15 residues. Germline CDR1 reads LGHNA; CDR2 reads YSLEER.

The genes are TRBV15 and TRBJ2-7; D is perhaps TRBD2 (6 bases). The length of the CDR3 is 16 residues. Germline V lookup: CDR1 LNHNV, CDR2 YYDKDF (reference sequence). The V and J ends lost 0 bases and 2 bases respectively, with 14 bases between them. The CDR3 nucleotides read TGTGCCACCAGCAGAGATGAGGGGCGGGATCCCTACGAGCAGTACTTC. Amino acids: CATSRDEGRDPYEQYF.

The CDR3 protein is CAISESIGLVPNTISYEQYF. The CDR3, as DNA: TGTGCCATCAGTGAGTCGATAGGACTAGTCCCAAATACCATATCCTACGAGCAGTACTTC. The chain joins TRBV10-3 to TRBJ2-7; TRBD2 matches at 7 bases. After removal of 0 bases from V and 1 base from J, the junction contained 18 bases not matched to a gene. Per the germline V gene, CDR1 is ENHRY and CDR2 is SYGVKD. The CDR3 extends over 20 amino acids.

CDR3 sequence: CATSRGVGGEAFF. CDR3 coding DNA: TGTGCCACCAGCAGAGGCGTGGGGGGTGAAGCTTTCTTT. The chain carries TRBV15 and TRBJ1-1; TRBD1 might be the D (5 bases). Between the trimmed V and J ends, which lost 1 base and 7 bases, there was a span of 10 bases. This CDR3 has 13 amino acids. Germline CDR1 LNHNV, CDR2 YYDKDF (reference sequence).

The chain is built from TRBV6-6 and TRBJ2-2, with TRBD1 matching over 9 bases. In germline, CDR1 is MNHNY, CDR2 SVGAGI (reference sequence). The CDR3 has 16 residues. Trimming removed 0 bases from V and 6 bases from J; junction bases left unmatched: 5. CDR3 in DNA: TGTGCCAGCAGTTACTCAATACAGGGGGCGGCCGGGGAGCTGTTTTTT. It yields the protein CASSYSIQGAAGELFF.

This clone appeared a few times. The chain links TRBV28 to TRBJ1-1; D uncertain. Germline V gene data show CDR1 as MDHEN and CDR2 as SYDVKM. Trimming took 3 bases from V and 7 from J, leaving 9 bases between them. This CDR3 comprises 12 residues. The CDR3 region is CASSFGQDEAFF. The CDR3, as DNA: TGTGCCAGCAGTTTTGGGCAGGATGAAGCTTTCTTT.

Comment on this clone: An end of the junction differs from the germline gene, which may be a read error. The chain joins TRBV6-1 to TRBJ1-4; D not resolved. There are 14 residues in the CDR3. CDR1 MNHNS and CDR2 SASEGT come from the germline V gene. CDR3 region: CASREGGLGEKLFF. CDR3 sequence (DNA): TGTGCCAGCAGGGAAGGAGGGCTCGGTGAAAAACTGTTTTTT.

The genes are TRBV6-6 and TRBJ2-1, with D tentatively TRBD1 (5 bases). Trimming cost V 2 bases and J 9 bases, with 11 bases left between them. CDR3 size: 13 residues. Germline CDR1 MNHNY, CDR2 SVGAGI (reference sequence). The CDR3 region is CASSYGGHGEQFF. The CDR3 nucleotides are TGTGCCAGCAGTTACGGTGGACATGGTGAGCAGTTCTTC.

Concerning this clone itself: An end of the junction differs from the germline gene, which may be a read error. CDR3 nucleotides: TGTGCCAGCAGCTTAACCCGGGACTCCGACAATGAGCAGTTCTTC. Its protein product is CASSLTRDSDNEQFF. This chain uses TRBV7-2 with TRBJ2-1, with TRBD2 as a possible D gene (6 bases). This CDR3 comprises 15 residues. CDR1 is SGHTA and CDR2 is FQGNSA in the germline V gene.

The chain joins TRBV7-3 to TRBJ2-2; 8 nucleotides align to TRBD2. The ends lost 6 bases at V and 3 bases at J; junction bases unmatched: 3. The germline gives CDR1 SGHTA, CDR2 FQGTGA. The CDR3 has 14 amino acids. The CDR3 sequence: CASSPGRDTGELFF. In DNA form, the CDR3 reads TGTGCCAGCAGTCCCGGGAGGGACACCGGGGAGCTGTTTTTT.

CDR3 residues: CASSEEGGYTF. In DNA, the CDR3 is TGTGCCAGCAGTGAGGAGGGGGGCTACACCTTC. The V gene is TRBV6-1, the J gene TRBJ1-2, with a tentative D call TRBD1 (5 bases). The CDR3 length is 11 residues. V shed 3 bases and J shed 8 bases, with 7 bases lying between them. The germline CDR1 and CDR2 sequences are MNHNS and SASEGT.

CDR3 coding DNA: TGCGCCAGCAGCCGTGGACTAGCGGGGGGCCGCTCCTACGAGCAGTACTTC. This gives the protein CASSRGLAGGRSYEQYF. The chain employs TRBV4-1 and TRBJ2-7; TRBD2 agrees at 14 bases. The J segment lost 0 bases and the V segment lost 4 bases, leaving 5 bases of the junction unmatched. This CDR3 spans 17 amino acids. CDR1 and CDR2 from the germline V gene are MGHRA and YSYEKL.

The chain recombines TRBV5-1 with TRBJ1-1; D perhaps matches TRBD1 (5 bases). Per the germline V gene, CDR1 is SGHRS and CDR2 is YFSETQ. The CDR3 length is 12 residues. V lost 0 bases, J lost 8 bases, and 8 bases lay in between. The CDR3 DNA sequence: TGCGCCAGCAGCTTGGAAGGGGTAGAAGCTTTCTTT. Protein sequence: CASSLEGVEAFF.

The V and J genes are TRBV5-1 and TRBJ2-7; 11 nucleotides align to TRBD1. CDR3 length: 14 amino acids. Germline CDR1 SGHRS, CDR2 YFSETQ. Germline trimming cut 0 bases from V and 6 bases from J; bases unmatched to any gene: 2. CDR3 amino acids: CASSLAGQGGEQYF. CDR3 in DNA: TGCGCCAGCAGCTTGGCGGGACAGGGGGGCGAGCAGTACTTC.

J is TRBJ1-1 and V is TRBV13, with 8 bases aligning to TRBD1. CDR3 length: 19 residues. J lost 2 bases, V lost 6 bases, and 20 bases had no gene match. The germline V gene encodes CDR1 PRHDT and CDR2 FYEKMQ (reference sequence). The DNA of the CDR3 is TGTGCCAGCAGAGAGGAGGCGGGACAGGTAATCCTCGGAAACACTGAAGCTTTCTTT. Residues: CASREEAGQVILGNTEAFF.

This chain uses TRBV7-9 with TRBJ2-2; a weak D match, TRBD1 (5 bases). The ends were cut back, 5 bases at V and 1 base at J, with 14 bases in the middle. This CDR3 is built from 16 residues. CDR1 is SEHNR, CDR2 FQNEAQ, per germline (reference sequence). The CDR3 protein is CASSPWPDKNTGELFF. The CDR3 DNA sequence: TGTGCCAGCAGCCCGTGGCCGGACAAGAACACCGGGGAGCTGTTTTTT.

V is TRBV7-9 and J is TRBJ2-1, with TRBD2 as a possible D gene (5 bases). Germline lookup yields CDR1 SEHNR and CDR2 FQNEAQ (reference sequence). The CDR3 contains 15 residues. Trimming stripped 5 bases from V and 3 bases from J, with 14 bases between. Written as DNA, the CDR3 is TGTGCCAGCAGCCCCGATCCGGGAAGCTACAATGAGCAGTTCTTC. This gives the protein CASSPDPGSYNEQFF.

The V call is TRBV7-2, the J call TRBJ2-7; D gene uncertain. The germline V gene has CDR1 SGHTA and CDR2 FQGNSA. Trimming stripped 3 bases from V and 7 bases from J, with 7 bases between. The CDR3 covers 11 residues. The CDR3 spells CASSFYGEQYF. DNA for the CDR3: TGTGCCAGCAGCTTCTACGGGGAGCAGTACTTC.